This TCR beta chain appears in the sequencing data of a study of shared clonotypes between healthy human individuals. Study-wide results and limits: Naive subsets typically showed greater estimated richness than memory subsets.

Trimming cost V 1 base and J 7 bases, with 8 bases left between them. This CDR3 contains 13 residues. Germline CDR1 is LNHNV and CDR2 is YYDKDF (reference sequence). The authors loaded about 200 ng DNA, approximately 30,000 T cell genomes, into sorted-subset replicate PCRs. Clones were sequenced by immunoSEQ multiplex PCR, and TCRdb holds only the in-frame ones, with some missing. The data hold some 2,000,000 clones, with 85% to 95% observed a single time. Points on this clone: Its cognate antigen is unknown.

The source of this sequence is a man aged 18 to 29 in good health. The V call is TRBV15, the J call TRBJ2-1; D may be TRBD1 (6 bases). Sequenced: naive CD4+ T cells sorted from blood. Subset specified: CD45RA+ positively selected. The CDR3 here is CATSRGTENEQFF. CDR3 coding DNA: TGTGCCACCAGCAGAGGGACAGAGAATGAGCAGTTCTTC.